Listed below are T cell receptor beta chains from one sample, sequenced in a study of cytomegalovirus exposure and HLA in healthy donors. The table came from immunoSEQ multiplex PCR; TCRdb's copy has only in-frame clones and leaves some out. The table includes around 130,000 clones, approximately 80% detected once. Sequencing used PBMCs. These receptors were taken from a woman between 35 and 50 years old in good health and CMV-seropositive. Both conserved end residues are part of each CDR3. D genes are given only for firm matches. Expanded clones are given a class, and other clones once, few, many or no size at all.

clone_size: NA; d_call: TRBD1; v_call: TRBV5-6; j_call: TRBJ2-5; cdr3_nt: TGTGCCAGCAGCAGGGGACAGGGATTAGAGACCCAGTACTTC; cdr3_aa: CASSRGQGLETQYF
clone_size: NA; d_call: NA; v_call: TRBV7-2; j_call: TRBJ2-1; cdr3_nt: TGTGCCAGCAGCTTATCGTCTGGCAAGAACAATGAGCAGTTCTTC; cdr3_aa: CASSLSSGKNNEQFF
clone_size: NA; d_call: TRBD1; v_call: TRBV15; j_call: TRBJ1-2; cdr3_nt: TGTGCCACCAGCAGCACACAGGGGGCGCGGGTAAATGGCTACACCTTC; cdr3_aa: CATSSTQGARVNGYTF
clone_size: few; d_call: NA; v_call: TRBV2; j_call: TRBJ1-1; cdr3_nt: TGTGCCAGCAGTGGGAGCCCGAACACTGAAGCTTTCTTT; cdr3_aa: CASSGSPNTEAFF
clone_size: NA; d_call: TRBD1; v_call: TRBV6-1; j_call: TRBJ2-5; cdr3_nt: TGTGCCAGCAGTGGCGGACAGGGTTATGGGGAGACCCAGTACTTC; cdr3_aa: CASSGGQGYGETQYF
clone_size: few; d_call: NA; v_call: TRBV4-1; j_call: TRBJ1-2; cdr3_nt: TGCGCCAGCAGCCAGGGACCCGCGGGGCGTGGCTACACCTTC; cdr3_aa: CASSQGPAGRGYTF
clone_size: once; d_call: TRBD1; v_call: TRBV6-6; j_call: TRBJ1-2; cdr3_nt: TGTGCCAGCGGACAGGGACGCTTCGGTGGCTACACCTTC; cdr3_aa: CASGQGRFGGYTF
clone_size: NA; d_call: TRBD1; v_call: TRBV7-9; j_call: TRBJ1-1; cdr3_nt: TGTGCCAGCAGCTTAGTTGGGACAGGGAATGAAGCTTTCTTT; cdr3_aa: CASSLVGTGNEAFF
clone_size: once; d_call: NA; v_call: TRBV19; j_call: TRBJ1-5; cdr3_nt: TGTGCCAGTAGTACGCAGGGGACTAGCAATCAGCCCCAGCATTTT; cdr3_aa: CASSTQGTSNQPQHF
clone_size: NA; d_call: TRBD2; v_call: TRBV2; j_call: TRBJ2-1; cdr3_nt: TGTGCCAGCAGAGAACTAGCGGGGGGAATGGGTGAGCAGTTCTTC; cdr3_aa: CASRELAGGMGEQFF
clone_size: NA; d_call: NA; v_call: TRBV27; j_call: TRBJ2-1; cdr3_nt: TGTGCCAGCAGTTTATCCGAGTTCTTC; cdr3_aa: CASSLSEFF
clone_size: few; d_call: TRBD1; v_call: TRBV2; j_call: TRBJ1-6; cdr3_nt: TGTGCCAGCAGTGAAGCTTTCCGGGACAGGGTAGAGTCACCCCTCCACTTT; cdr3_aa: CASSEAFRDRVESPLHF
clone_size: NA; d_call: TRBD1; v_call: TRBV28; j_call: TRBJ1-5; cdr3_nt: TGTGCCAGCAAACGGGACAGATTCACTGATAGCAATCAGCCCCAGCATTTT; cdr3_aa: CASKRDRFTDSNQPQHF
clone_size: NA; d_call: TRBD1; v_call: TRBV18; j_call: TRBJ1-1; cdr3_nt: TGTGCCAGCTCATCAAGGTCCGACAGGGTCCCCACTGAAGCTTTCTTT; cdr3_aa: CASSSRSDRVPTEAFF
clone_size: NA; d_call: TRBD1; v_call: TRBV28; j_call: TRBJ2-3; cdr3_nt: TGTGCCAGCAGTTTGACTGGACAGGGAAAGAGAGATACGCAGTATTTT; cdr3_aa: CASSLTGQGKRDTQYF
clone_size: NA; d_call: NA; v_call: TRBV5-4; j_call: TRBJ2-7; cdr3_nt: TGTGCCAGCAGCTCTGCCTGGGACTTCAGCTACGAGCAGTACTTC; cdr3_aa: CASSSAWDFSYEQYF
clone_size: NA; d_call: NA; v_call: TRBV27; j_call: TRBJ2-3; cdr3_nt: TGTGCCAGCAGTCTCGGACTGAGCACAGATACGCAGTATTTT; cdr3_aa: CASSLGLSTDTQYF
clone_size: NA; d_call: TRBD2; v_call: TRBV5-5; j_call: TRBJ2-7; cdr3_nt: TGTGCCAGCAGCCGCCGCGGGGGGGCCTCCTACGAGCAGTACTTC; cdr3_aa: CASSRRGGASYEQYF
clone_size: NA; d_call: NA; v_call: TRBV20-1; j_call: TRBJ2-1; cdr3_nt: TGCAGTGTACCGGCGGGGACCGAGCAGTTCTTC; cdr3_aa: CSVPAGTEQFF
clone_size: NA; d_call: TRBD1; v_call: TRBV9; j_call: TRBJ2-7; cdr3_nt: TGTGCCAGCAGCGTAGGGGGACAGTCCTACGAGCAGTACTTC; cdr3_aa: CASSVGGQSYEQYF
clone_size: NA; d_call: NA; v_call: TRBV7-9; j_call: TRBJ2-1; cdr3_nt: TGTGCCAGCAGCTCCCCCCCGCAGCGTCGGAACAATGAGCAGTTCTTC; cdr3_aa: CASSSPPQRRNNEQFF
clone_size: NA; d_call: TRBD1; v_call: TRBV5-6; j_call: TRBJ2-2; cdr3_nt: TGTGCCAGCAGCTTGTGGACAGGGGGGAACACCGGGGAGCTGTTTTTT; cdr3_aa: CASSLWTGGNTGELFF
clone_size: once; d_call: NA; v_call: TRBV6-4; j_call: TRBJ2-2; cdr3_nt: TGTGCCAGCAGTGATCAGGGAAATTCGAACACCGGGGAGCTGTTTTTT; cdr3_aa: CASSDQGNSNTGELFF
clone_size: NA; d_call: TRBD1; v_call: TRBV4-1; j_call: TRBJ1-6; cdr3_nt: TGCGCCAGCAGCCAAGTAAGGGTGCAGGGGGGTAATTCACCCCTCCACTTT; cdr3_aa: CASSQVRVQGGNSPLHF
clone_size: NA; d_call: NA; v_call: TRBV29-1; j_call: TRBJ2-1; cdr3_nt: TGCAGCGTCGCCGTGGGGGGGCTCTACAATGAGCAGTTCTTC; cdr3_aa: CSVAVGGLYNEQFF
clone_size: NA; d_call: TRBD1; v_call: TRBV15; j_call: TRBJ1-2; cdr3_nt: TGTGCCACCAGCAGAGATCGGAGTGAGGGGGCGATTTTGTATGGCTACACCTTC; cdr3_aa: CATSRDRSEGAILYGYTF
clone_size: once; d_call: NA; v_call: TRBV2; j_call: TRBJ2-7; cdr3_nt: TGTTTGGCAGGGCGAGGCGAGCAGTACTTC; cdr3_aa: CLAGRGEQYF
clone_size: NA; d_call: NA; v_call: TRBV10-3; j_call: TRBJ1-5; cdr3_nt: TGTGCCATCAGCGAGGAGGGTCAGAGTCAGCCCCAGCATTTT; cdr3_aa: CAISEEGQSQPQHF
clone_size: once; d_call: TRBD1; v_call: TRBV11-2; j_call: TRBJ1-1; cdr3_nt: TGTGCTAGCGCAGGACAGGGGAGGGCTGAAGCTTTCTTT; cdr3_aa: CASAGQGRAEAFF
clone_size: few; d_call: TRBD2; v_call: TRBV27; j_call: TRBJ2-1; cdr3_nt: TGTGCCAGCAGTTGGGGAGCGGGAGGGCACAATGAGCAGTTCTTC; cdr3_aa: CASSWGAGGHNEQFF
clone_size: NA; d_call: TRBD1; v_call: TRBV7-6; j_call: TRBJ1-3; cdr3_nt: TGTGCCAGCAGCTTAGCCGGAGCAGGGGGCAGAGGAAACACCATATATTTT; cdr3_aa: CASSLAGAGGRGNTIYF
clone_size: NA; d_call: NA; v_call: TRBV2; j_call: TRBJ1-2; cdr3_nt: TGTGCCAGCAGAGGAGGGGTGGAGTTAGCTAACTATGGCTACACCTTC; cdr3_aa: CASRGGVELANYGYTF
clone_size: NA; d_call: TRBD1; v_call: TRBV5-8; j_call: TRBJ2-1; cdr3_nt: TGTGCCAGCACCTCGGACAGGGGGCGTTACAATGAGCAGTTCTTC; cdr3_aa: CASTSDRGRYNEQFF
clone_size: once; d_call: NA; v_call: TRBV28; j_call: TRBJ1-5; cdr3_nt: TGTGCCAGCAGCCCTATTAAGCAGGGCGGCCAGCCCCAGCATTTT; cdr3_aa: CASSPIKQGGQPQHF
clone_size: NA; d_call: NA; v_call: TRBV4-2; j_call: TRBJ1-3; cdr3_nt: TGTGCCAGCAGCCAAGACGGGCAGGGGCGCGGAAACACCATATATTTT; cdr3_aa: CASSQDGQGRGNTIYF
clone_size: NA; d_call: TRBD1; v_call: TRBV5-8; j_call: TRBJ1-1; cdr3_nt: TGTGCCACCTACTTCAGACAGGGGGCGTGGAACACTGAAGCTTTCTTT; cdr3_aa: CATYFRQGAWNTEAFF
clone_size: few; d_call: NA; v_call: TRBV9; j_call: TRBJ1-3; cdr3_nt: TGTGCCAGCAGCGTGTACGGACAGTCTGGAAACACCATATATTTT; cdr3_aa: CASSVYGQSGNTIYF
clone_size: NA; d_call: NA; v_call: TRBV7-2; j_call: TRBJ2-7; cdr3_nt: TGTGCCAGCAGCTTCGAACTAGGCGGCCCGACGAGGGAGCAGTACTTC; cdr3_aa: CASSFELGGPTREQYF
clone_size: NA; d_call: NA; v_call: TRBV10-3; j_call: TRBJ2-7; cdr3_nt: TGTGCCATCCATCATAGCGAAACCTACGAGCAGTACTTC; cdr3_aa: CAIHHSETYEQYF